A selection of T cell receptor beta chains follows, all from one sample in a study of T-cell reconstitution after alpha-beta-depleted transplantation in children. TCRdb used MiXCR to reprocess the PCR reads, holding one entry per CDR3 protein. Seen here are a few hundred thousand distinct CDR3 sequences, 10% observed once, and the top ten hold approximately 2.3%. Here the sequenced sample was PBMCs from the stem cell graft donor, taken from the stem cell graft. These receptors originate from a human donor who donated a stem cell graft to a child with acute lymphoblastic leukemia. Both conserved end residues are part of each CDR3. A D gene is named only where the DNA matches it firmly. Where a row states a size, it is once, few, many or the class of an expanded clone; other rows omit it.

>TRBD2|TRBV6-5|TRBJ2-2|.
CASRAGTSAGGELFF
TGTGCCAGCAGGGCTGGGACTAGCGCCGGGGGGGAGCTGTTTTTT
>TRBD2|TRBV18|TRBJ2-7|.
CASSPPMGGDEQYF
TGTGCCAGCTCACCACCAATGGGGGGGGACGAGCAGTACTTC
>TRBD1|TRBV20-1|TRBJ2-7|many
CSATGTGGYEQYF
TGCAGTGCCACCGGGACAGGGGGCTACGAGCAGTACTTC
>.|TRBV7-2|TRBJ1-4|few
CASSLTGTNEKLFF
TGTGCCAGCAGCTTAACAGGGACTAATGAAAAACTGTTTTTT
>.|TRBV6-7|TRBJ2-4|few
CASSYSLAEAKNIQYF
TGTGCCAGCAGTTACTCCTTGGCCGAAGCCAAAAACATTCAGTACTTC
>.|TRBV7-8|TRBJ2-3|few
CASSLARTTTDTQYF
TGTGCCAGCAGCTTAGCGCGCACTACCACAGATACGCAGTATTTT
>.|TRBV7-9|TRBJ1-2|many
CASSLGVLGTF
TGTGCCAGCAGCTTAGGGGTGCTTGGCACCTTC
>.|TRBV30|TRBJ2-2|.
CAWSAQLAGELFF
TGTGCCTGGAGTGCCCAGCTGGCCGGGGAGCTGTTTTTT
>.|TRBV5-1|TRBJ2-7|many
CAPLGDYEQYF
TGCGCCCCCCTTGGTGATTACGAGCAGTACTTC
>TRBD2|TRBV4-3|TRBJ2-1|.
CASSQVGTSAYNEQFF
TGCGCCAGCAGCCAAGTTGGGACTAGCGCCTACAATGAGCAGTTCTTC
>.|TRBV12-3/TRBV12-4|TRBJ1-2|once
CASRTVQNYGYTF
TGTGCCAGCAGGACGGTACAGAACTATGGCTACACCTTC
>TRBD2|TRBV7-9|TRBJ2-3|.
CASSPTLAGGPRDTQYF
TGTGCCAGCAGCCCTACACTAGCGGGAGGGCCGAGGGATACGCAGTATTTT
>TRBD1|TRBV4-2|TRBJ2-7|many
CASSRGLDRVDEQYF
TGTGCCAGCAGCCGCGGATTGGACAGGGTAGACGAGCAGTACTTC
>.|TRBV6-5|TRBJ2-1|few
CASSYGIRARRGSYNEQFF
TGTGCCAGCAGTTACGGGATTAGGGCAAGGAGGGGATCCTACAATGAGCAGTTCTTC
>.|TRBV24-1|TRBJ2-3|many
CATESSGVARDTDTQYF
TGTGCCACAGAATCGTCAGGGGTCGCGAGAGATACGGATACGCAGTATTTT
>TRBD2|TRBV19|TRBJ2-1|few
CASSIVLAVYNEQFF
TGTGCCAGTAGTATTGTACTAGCGGTCTACAATGAGCAGTTCTTC
>TRBD2|TRBV28|TRBJ2-1|many
CASSSLIAGGKGNEQFF
TGTGCCAGCAGTTCGCTCATAGCGGGAGGAAAGGGCAATGAGCAGTTCTTC
>TRBD1|TRBV20-1|TRBJ2-5|many
CSAHRDSQETQYF
TGCAGTGCCCATCGGGACAGTCAAGAGACCCAGTACTTC
>TRBD1|TRBV27|TRBJ1-2|.
CASSFRGRFDYGYTF
TGTGCCAGCAGTTTCAGGGGGAGGTTTGACTATGGCTACACCTTC
>TRBD2|TRBV20-1|TRBJ2-3|few
CSANYLAGWGGDTQYF
TGCAGTGCTAACTATTTGGCGGGTTGGGGGGGAGATACGCAGTATTTT
>.|TRBV6-2/TRBV6-3|TRBJ1-2|.
CASSYGGILNYGYTF
TGTGCCAGCAGTTACGGGGGCATTCTCAACTATGGCTACACCTTC
>TRBD1|TRBV5-1|TRBJ2-5|few
CASSPGSTGRETQYF
TGCGCCAGCAGCCCGGGATCGACAGGGCGGGAGACCCAGTACTTC
>.|TRBV5-1|TRBJ1-2|few
CASRPGRREGGYTF
TGCGCCAGCAGACCCGGGCGGAGGGAAGGTGGCTACACCTTC
>.|TRBV20-1|TRBJ2-7|.
CSARDFWGHPYEQYF
TGCAGTGCTAGAGATTTCTGGGGACACCCCTACGAGCAGTACTTC
>.|TRBV15|TRBJ2-1|.
CATSKNRGGRGENEQFF
TGTGCCACCAGCAAAAACAGGGGCGGGCGGGGAGAGAATGAGCAGTTCTTC
>.|TRBV24-1|TRBJ2-5|few
CATSDYETWGTETQYF
TGTGCCACCAGTGATTACGAGACGTGGGGCACCGAGACCCAGTACTTC
>.|TRBV5-6|TRBJ1-1|many
CASTPVGGMNTEAFF
TGTGCCAGCACCCCGGTGGGGGGCATGAACACTGAAGCTTTCTTT
>TRBD2|TRBV28|TRBJ2-1|.
CASKSPGTSFSYNEQFF
TGTGCCAGCAAGTCGCCGGGGACTAGCTTTTCCTACAATGAGCAGTTCTTC
>.|TRBV20-1|TRBJ1-2|.
CSAPVLGFYGYTF
TGCAGCGCCCCGGTATTGGGATTCTATGGCTACACCTTC
>.|TRBV7-9|TRBJ2-5|few
CASSFEVLQETQYF
TGTGCCAGCAGCTTTGAAGTGCTTCAGGAGACCCAGTACTTC
>.|TRBV9|TRBJ2-1|.
CASSVDKGPEQFF
TGTGCCAGCAGCGTAGATAAAGGCCCTGAGCAGTTCTTC
>TRBD2|TRBV7-9|TRBJ2-5|few
CASKSSGRTEETQYF
TGTGCCAGTAAGTCTAGCGGGAGGACTGAAGAGACCCAGTACTTC
>.|TRBV11-2|TRBJ2-7|.
CASSLLRGGNRYEQYF
TGTGCCAGCAGCTTATTGCGAGGCGGGAATCGCTACGAGCAGTACTTC
>TRBD2|TRBV12-3/TRBV12-4|TRBJ2-5|.
CASRNSGSPQETQYF
TGTGCCAGCAGGAATAGCGGGAGCCCTCAAGAGACCCAGTACTTC
>.|TRBV4-2|TRBJ1-4|.
CASSETGTRATNEKLFF
TGTGCCAGCAGCGAAACAGGGACTCGGGCAACTAATGAAAAACTGTTTTTT
>TRBD2|TRBV12-3/TRBV12-4|TRBJ2-3|.
CASNLAGGVADTQYF
TGTGCCAGCAATTTGGCGGGAGGCGTCGCAGATACGCAGTATTTT
>.|TRBV4-3|TRBJ2-6|few
CASSQEGRSGANVLTF
TGCGCCAGCAGCCAAGAGGGAAGGTCTGGGGCCAACGTCCTGACTTTC
>TRBD2|TRBV10-3|TRBJ2-7|few
CASGLAGGGTYEQYF
TGTGCCTCGGGACTAGCGGGAGGGGGTACCTACGAGCAGTACTTC
>TRBD2|TRBV7-2|TRBJ2-3|few
CASSPRTSPAATDTQYF
TGTGCCAGCAGCCCTAGGACTAGCCCTGCAGCCACAGATACGCAGTATTTT
>TRBD2|TRBV7-6|TRBJ2-6|few
CASSPLAGGAGANVLTF
TGTGCCAGCAGCCCGCTAGCGGGAGGAGCTGGGGCCAACGTCCTGACTTTC